The clone carrying this T cell receptor beta chain showed up just once. No antigen is known for it. PCR employed 60 Vbeta and 13 Jbeta primers. Libraries were prepared by immunoSEQ multiplex PCR; TCRdb keeps only in-frame clonotypes and omits some of them. The table records about 97,000 clones, about three quarters of them present only once. The sample belongs to a study of cytomegalovirus exposure and HLA in healthy donors. Regarding the study as a whole: Under in vitro conditions, a few CMV-associated chains were confirmed as specific for CMV antigens. A later analysis linked a missense variant in DCLRE1C to the trimming of TCR beta V and J genes.

Germline CDR1 reads SGHNT; CDR2 reads YYREEE (reference sequence). The CDR3 loop spans 14 amino acids. V was cut by 4 bases and J by 6 bases, with 15 bases left in between. The source is a man aged 40-55 years in good health and CMV-seronegative. The chain couples TRBV5-4 to TRBJ2-3, with D maybe TRBD2 (7 bases). Specimen: PBMCs. The CDR3 reads CASSLEGGIDTQYF. CDR3 DNA sequence: TGTGCCAGCAGCCTTGAGGGGGGGATCGATACGCAGTATTTT.